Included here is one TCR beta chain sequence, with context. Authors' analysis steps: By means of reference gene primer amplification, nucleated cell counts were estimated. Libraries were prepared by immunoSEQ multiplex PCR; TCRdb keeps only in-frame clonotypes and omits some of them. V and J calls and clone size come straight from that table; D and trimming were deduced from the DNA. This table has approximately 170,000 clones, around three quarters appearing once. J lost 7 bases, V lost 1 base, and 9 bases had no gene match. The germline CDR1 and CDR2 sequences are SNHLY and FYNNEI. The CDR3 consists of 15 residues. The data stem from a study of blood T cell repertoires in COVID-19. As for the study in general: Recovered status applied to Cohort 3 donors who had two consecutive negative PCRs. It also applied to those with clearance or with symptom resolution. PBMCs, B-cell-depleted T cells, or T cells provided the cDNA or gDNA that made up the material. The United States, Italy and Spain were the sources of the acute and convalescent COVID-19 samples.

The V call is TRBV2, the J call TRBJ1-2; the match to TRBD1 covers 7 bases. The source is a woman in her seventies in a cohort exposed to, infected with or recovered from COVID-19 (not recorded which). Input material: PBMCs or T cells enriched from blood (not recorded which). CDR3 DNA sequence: TGTGCCAGCAGTGAAGGGGTCAGGGGGGCTTCTGGCTACACCTTC. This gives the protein CASSEGVRGASGYTF.